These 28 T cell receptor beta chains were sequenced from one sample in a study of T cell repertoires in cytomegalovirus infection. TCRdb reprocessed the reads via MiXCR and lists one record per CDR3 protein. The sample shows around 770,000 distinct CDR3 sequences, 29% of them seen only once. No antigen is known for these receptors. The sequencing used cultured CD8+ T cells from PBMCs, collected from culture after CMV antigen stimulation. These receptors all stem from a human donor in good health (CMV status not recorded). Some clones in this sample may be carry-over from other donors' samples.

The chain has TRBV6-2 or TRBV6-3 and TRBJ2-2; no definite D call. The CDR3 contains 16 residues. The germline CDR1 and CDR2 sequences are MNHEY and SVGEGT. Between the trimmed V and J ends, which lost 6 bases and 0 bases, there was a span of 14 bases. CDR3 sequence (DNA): TGTGCCAGCAGCCCCCCGTACTACGCGAACACCGGGGAGCTGTTTTTT. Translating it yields CASSPPYYANTGELFF.

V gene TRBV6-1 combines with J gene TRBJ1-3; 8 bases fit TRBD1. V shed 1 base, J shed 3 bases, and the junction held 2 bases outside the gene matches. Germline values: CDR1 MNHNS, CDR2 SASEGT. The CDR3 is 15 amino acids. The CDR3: CASSEDDRGGNTIYF. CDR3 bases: TGTGCCAGCAGTGAAGACGACAGGGGTGGAAACACCATATATTTT.

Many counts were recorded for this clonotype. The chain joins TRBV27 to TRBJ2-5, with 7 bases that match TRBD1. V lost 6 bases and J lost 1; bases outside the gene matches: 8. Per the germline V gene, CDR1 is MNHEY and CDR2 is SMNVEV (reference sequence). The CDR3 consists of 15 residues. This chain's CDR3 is CASSLAGGRQETQYF. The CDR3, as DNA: TGTGCCAGCAGCTTGGCAGGGGGACGCCAAGAGACCCAGTACTTC.

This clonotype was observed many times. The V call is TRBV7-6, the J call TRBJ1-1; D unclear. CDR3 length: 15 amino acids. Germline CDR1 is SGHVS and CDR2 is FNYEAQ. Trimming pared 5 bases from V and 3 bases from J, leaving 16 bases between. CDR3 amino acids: CASSPGPRGHTEAFF. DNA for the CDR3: TGTGCCAGCAGCCCGGGTCCCCGCGGGCACACTGAAGCTTTCTTT. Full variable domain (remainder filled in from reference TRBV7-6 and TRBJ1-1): GAGVSQSPRYKVTKRGQDVALRCDPISGHVSLYWYRQALGQGPEFLTYFNYEAQQDKSGLPNDRFSAERPEGSISTLTIQRTEQRDSAMYRCASSPGPRGHTEAFFGQGTRLTVV.

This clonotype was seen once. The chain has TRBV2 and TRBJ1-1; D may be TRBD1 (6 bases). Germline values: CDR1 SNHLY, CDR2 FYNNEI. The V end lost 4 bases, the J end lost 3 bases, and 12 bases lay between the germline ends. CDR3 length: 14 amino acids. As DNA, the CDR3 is TGTGCCAGCAGTGGGGGGCTTTGGGACACTGAAGCTTTCTTT. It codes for CASSGGLWDTEAFF.

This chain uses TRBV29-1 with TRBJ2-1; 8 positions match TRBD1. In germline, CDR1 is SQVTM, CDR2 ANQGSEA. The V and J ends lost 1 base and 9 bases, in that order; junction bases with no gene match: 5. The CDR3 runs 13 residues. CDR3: CSVEGQGLGEQFF. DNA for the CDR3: TGCAGCGTTGAAGGACAGGGGCTGGGTGAGCAGTTCTTC.

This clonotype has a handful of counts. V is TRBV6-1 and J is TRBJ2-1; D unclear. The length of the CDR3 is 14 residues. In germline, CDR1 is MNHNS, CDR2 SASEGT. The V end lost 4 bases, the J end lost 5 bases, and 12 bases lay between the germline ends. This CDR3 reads CASSAVAEDNEQFF. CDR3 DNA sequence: TGTGCCAGCAGTGCCGTGGCCGAAGACAATGAGCAGTTCTTC.

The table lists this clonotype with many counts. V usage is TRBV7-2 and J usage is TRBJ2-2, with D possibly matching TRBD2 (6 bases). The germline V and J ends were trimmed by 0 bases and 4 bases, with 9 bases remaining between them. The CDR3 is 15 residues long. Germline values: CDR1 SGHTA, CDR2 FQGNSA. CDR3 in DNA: TGTGCCAGCAGCTTAGCGGGGGGAAGCACCGGGGAGCTGTTTTTT. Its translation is CASSLAGGSTGELFF.

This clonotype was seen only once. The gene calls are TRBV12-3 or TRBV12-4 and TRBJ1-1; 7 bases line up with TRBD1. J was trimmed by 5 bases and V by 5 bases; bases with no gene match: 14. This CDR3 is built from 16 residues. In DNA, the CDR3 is TGTGCCAGCAGTCCTCCGGCCAGACAGGGAGATACTGAAGCTTTCTTT. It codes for CASSPPARQGDTEAFF.

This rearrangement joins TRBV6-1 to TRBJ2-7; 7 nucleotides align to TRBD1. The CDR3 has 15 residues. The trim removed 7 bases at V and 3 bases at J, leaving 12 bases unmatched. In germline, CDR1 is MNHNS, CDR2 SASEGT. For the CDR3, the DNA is TGTGCCAGCAAGCAAAACTGGGACAGCTTCTACGAGCAGTACGTC. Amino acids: CASKQNWDSFYEQYV.

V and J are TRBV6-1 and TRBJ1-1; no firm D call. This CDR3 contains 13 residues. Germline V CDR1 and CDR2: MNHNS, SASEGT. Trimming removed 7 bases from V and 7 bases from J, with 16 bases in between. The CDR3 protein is CASTNGLLDEAFF. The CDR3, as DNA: TGTGCCAGCACTAACGGTTTATTGGATGAAGCTTTCTTT.

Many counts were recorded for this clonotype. CDR3 amino acids: CASSSRVGGRKTQYF. The CDR3 nucleotides are TGTGCCAGCTCTTCCCGGGTAGGGGGCAGAAAGACCCAGTACTTC. The rearrangement uses TRBV12-3 or TRBV12-4 and TRBJ2-5, with 7 nucleotides matching TRBD1. The trim removed 8 bases at V and 6 bases at J, leaving 15 bases unmatched. The CDR3 is 15 residues long.

CDR3 region: CATSSGQGNQPQHF. CDR3 coding DNA: TGTGCCACCAGCAGCGGACAGGGCAATCAGCCCCAGCATTTT. The chain uses TRBV15 and TRBJ1-5, with TRBD1 matching 7 bases. The junction had 1 base not matched to a gene; V was cut back by 3 bases and J by 2 bases. The CDR3 spans 14 residues. CDR1 and CDR2 from the germline V gene are LNHNV and YYDKDF (reference sequence).

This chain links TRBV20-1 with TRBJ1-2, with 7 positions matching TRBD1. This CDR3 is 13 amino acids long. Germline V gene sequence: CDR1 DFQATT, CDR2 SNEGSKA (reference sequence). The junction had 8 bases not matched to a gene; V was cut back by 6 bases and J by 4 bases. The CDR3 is CSAPDRDLYGYTF. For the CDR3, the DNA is TGCAGTGCACCCGACAGGGACCTCTATGGCTACACCTTC.

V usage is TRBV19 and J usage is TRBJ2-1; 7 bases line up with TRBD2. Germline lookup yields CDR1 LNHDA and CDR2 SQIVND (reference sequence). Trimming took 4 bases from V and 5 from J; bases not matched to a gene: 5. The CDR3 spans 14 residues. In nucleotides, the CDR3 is TGTGCCAGTAGTAGGGGGGGTTTGGACAATGAGCAGTTCTTC. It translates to CASSRGGLDNEQFF. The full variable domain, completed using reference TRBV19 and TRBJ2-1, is DGGITQSPKYLFRKEGQNVTLSCEQNLNHDAMYWYRQDPGQGLRLIYYSQIVNDFQKGDIAEGYSVSREKKESFPLTVTSAQKNPTAFYLCASSRGGLDNEQFFGPGTRLTVL.

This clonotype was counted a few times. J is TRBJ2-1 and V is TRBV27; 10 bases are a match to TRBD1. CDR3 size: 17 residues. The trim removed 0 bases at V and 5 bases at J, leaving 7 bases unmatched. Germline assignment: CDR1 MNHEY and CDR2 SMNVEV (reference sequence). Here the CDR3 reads CASSLSMTGGRNNEQFF. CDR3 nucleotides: TGTGCCAGCAGTTTATCTATGACAGGGGGCAGGAACAATGAGCAGTTCTTC.

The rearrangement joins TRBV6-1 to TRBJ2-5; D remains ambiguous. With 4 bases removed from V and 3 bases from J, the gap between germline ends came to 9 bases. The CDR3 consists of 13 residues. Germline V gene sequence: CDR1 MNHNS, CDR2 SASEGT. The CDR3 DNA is TGTGCCAGCAGTGGGTTCTATAAAGAGACCCAGTACTTC. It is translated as CASSGFYKETQYF.

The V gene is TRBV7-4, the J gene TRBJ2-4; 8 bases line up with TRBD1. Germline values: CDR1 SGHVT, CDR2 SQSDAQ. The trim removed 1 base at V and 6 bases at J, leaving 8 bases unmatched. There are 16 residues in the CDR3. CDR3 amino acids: CASSLVQGALTNIQYF. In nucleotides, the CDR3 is TGTGCCAGCAGCTTAGTTCAGGGGGCACTTACAAACATTCAGTACTTC.

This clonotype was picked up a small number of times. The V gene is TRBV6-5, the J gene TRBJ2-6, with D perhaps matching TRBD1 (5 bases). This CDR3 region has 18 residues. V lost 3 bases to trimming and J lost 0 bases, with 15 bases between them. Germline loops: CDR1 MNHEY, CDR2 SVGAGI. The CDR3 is CASSYRVQGRSGANVLTF. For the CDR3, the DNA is TGTGCCAGCAGTTATCGTGTCCAGGGCCGCTCTGGGGCCAACGTCCTGACTTTC.

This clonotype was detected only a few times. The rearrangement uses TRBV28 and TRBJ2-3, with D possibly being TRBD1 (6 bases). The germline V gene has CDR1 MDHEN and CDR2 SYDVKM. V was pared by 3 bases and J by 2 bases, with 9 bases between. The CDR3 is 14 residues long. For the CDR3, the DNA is TGTGCCAGCAGTTTGACAGGCCTCACAGATACGCAGTATTTT. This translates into CASSLTGLTDTQYF.

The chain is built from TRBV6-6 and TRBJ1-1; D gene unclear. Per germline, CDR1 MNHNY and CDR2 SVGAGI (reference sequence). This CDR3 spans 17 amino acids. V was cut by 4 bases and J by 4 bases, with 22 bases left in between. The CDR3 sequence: CASSFFWVGGRVTEAFF. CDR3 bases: TGTGCCAGCAGTTTCTTTTGGGTCGGAGGGAGGGTCACTGAAGCTTTCTTT.

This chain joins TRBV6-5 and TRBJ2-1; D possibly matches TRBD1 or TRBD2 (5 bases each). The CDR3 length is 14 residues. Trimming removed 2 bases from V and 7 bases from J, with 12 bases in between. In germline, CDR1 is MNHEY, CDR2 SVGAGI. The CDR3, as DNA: TGTGCCAGCAGTTACCTGGGGGTGATTAATGAGCAGTTCTTC. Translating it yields CASSYLGVINEQFF.

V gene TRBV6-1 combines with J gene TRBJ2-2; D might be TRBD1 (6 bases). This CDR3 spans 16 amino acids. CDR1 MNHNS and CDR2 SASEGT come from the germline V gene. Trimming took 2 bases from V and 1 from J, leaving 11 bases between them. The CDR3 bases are TGTGCCAGCAGTGAATGGTTCAGGGGGAACACCGGGGAGCTGTTTTTT. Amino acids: CASSEWFRGNTGELFF.

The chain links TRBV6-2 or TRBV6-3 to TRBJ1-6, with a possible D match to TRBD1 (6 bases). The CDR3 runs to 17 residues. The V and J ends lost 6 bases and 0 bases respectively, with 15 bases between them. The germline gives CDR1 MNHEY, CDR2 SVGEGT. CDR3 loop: CASSVRGPSSYNSPLHF. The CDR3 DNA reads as TGTGCCAGCAGCGTCAGGGGCCCTAGCTCCTATAATTCACCCCTCCACTTT.

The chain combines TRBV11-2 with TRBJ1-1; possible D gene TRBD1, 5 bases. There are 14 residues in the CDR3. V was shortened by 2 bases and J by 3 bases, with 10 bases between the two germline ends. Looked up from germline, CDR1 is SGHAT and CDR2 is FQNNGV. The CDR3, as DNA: TGTGCCAGCAGCTTATGGGGACGGTACACTGAAGCTTTCTTT. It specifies CASSLWGRYTEAFF.

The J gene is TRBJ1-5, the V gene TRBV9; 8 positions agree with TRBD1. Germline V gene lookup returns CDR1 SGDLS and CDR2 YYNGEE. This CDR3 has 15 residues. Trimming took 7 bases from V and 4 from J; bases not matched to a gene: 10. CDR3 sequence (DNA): TGTGCCAGCGACGTCCAGGGGGCTAGGAATCAGCCCCAGCATTTT. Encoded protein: CASDVQGARNQPQHF.

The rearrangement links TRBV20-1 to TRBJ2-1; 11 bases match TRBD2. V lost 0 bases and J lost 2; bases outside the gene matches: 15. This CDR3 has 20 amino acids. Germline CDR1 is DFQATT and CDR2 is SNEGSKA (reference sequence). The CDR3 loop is CSARDTTLLSGGVAYNEQFF. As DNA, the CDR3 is TGCAGTGCTAGAGATACAACTTTACTTAGCGGGGGGGTTGCCTACAATGAGCAGTTCTTC.

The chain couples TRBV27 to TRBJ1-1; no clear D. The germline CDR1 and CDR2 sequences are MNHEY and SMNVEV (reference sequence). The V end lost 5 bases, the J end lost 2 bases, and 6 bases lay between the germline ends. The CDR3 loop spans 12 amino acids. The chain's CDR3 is CASSAYNTEAFF. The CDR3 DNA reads TGTGCCAGCAGTGCCTATAACACTGAAGCTTTCTTT.